This T cell receptor (beta chain) came from a study of T cell repertoires in cytomegalovirus infection. Study in general: A matching HLA type, together with CMV infection, was signaled by public TCR beta signatures. Study-wide results and limits: There were carriers of CMV plus the relevant HLA, and cumulative public TCR beta family frequency identified them. Ex vivo responses were dominated by HLA-C-restricted CMV-specific TCR beta clonotypes.

To note about this clonotype: Its target is unknown.

TCRdb itself ran the reads through MiXCR, one entry per CDR3 protein. This table has about 450,000 distinct CDR3 sequences, about 33% appearing once. Deletions cut 0 bases from V and 0 bases from J, with 11 bases between. Per germline, CDR1 SGHDT and CDR2 YYEEEE. This CDR3 has 16 amino acids. The clonotype originates from a human donor in good health (CMV status not recorded). Some clones in this sample may be carry-over from other donors' samples. V is TRBV5-6 and J is TRBJ2-3; D uncertain. Sequencing input: PBMCs. The CDR3: CASSLEDSPSTDTQYF. For the CDR3, the DNA is TGTGCCAGCAGCTTGGAGGATAGCCCGAGCACAGATACGCAGTATTTT.